This passage covers 30 T cell receptor beta chains from one sample sequenced in a study of long-term antiretroviral therapy in people with HIV. The assay used was immunoSEQ (version v3.0), run at survey level. TCRdb keeps only in-frame clones here, not all; method: immunoSEQ multiplex PCR. The table includes 35,000 to 45,000 clones, 80% to 90% detected once. Sequences were derived from unsorted PBMCs, sampled just before starting antiretroviral therapy. These receptors were obtained from a woman aged 18 to 35 with HIV.

The chain combines TRBV6-5 with TRBJ2-3; D unresolved. CDR3 length: 13 amino acids. V was shortened by 2 bases and J by 5 bases, with 8 bases between the two germline ends. In germline, CDR1 is MNHEY, CDR2 SVGAGI. This CDR3 reads CASSYSSLDTQYF. CDR3 DNA sequence: TGTGCCAGCAGTTACAGCTCCTTAGATACGCAGTATTTT.

The rearrangement links TRBV7-9 to TRBJ1-3, with D perhaps TRBD1 (6 bases). V lost 1 base to trimming and J lost 4 bases, with 20 bases between them. The CDR3 extends over 18 amino acids. Germline V lookup: CDR1 SEHNR, CDR2 FQNEAQ (reference sequence). CDR3 region: CASSLVWDTLQHGNTIYF. In DNA form, the CDR3 reads TGTGCCAGCAGCTTAGTCTGGGACACCCTACAGCACGGAAACACCATATATTTT.

The rearrangement uses TRBV9 and TRBJ1-3, with 7 positions matching TRBD1. Germline values: CDR1 SGDLS, CDR2 YYNGEE. V shed 4 bases, J shed 2 bases, and the junction held 6 bases outside the gene matches. The CDR3 length is 15 residues. CDR3 DNA sequence: TGTGCCAGCAGCCACAACAGGGGCACTGGAAACACCATATATTTT. Translating it yields CASSHNRGTGNTIYF.

V is TRBV27 and J is TRBJ2-1, with 13 bases fitting TRBD2. In germline, CDR1 is MNHEY, CDR2 SMNVEV (reference sequence). Germline trimming cut 11 bases from V and 4 bases from J; bases unmatched to any gene: 5. The length of the CDR3 is 14 residues. The CDR3 DNA is TGTGCCGTAGGACTAGCGGGGGTATACAATGAGCAGTTCTTC. Translating it yields CAVGLAGVYNEQFF.

The chain joins TRBV18 to TRBJ1-1; D is unresolved. Trimming removed 3 bases from V and 5 bases from J, with 16 bases in between. CDR3 size: 15 residues. The germline V gene encodes CDR1 KGHSH and CDR2 LQKENI. Here the CDR3 DNA reads TGTGCCAGCTCACCCATGGCCATGGCGGGAACTGAAGCTTTCTTT. The encoded protein is CASSPMAMAGTEAFF.

The chain combines TRBV5-8 with TRBJ1-1, with D possibly being TRBD1 (5 bases). V lost 4 bases to trimming and J lost 6 bases, with 19 bases between them. This CDR3 is built from 15 residues. Germline V lookup: CDR1 SGHTS, CDR2 YDEGEE. CDR3 region: CASSLPGRRSPEAFF. The CDR3 coding sequence is TGTGCCAGCAGCCTACCGGGACGTCGAAGTCCTGAAGCTTTCTTT.

The rearrangement uses TRBV28 and TRBJ2-1; either TRBD1 or TRBD2 may supply D (5 bases each). CDR3 length: 14 amino acids. Per germline, CDR1 MDHEN and CDR2 SYDVKM. With 2 bases removed from V and 7 bases from J, the gap between germline ends came to 12 bases. The CDR3 protein is CASSLIGTGNEQFF. The CDR3 region has the DNA TGTGCCAGCAGTTTAATTGGGACGGGGAATGAGCAGTTCTTC.

The V gene is TRBV5-5, the J gene TRBJ2-7, with D possibly being TRBD1 or TRBD2 (10 bases each). V lost 0 bases and J 2 bases, leaving 27 bases between the germline ends. The CDR3 extends over 20 amino acids. Germline V CDR1 and CDR2: SGHKS, YYEKEE (reference sequence). The CDR3 region is CASSLGTGGDSGRSTYEQYF. DNA of the CDR3: TGTGCCAGCAGCTTGGGGACAGGGGGAGATAGCGGGAGGTCGACCTACGAGCAGTACTTC.

This clone was counted a few times. The genes are TRBV19 and TRBJ2-7, with 7 bases lining up with TRBD1. J lost 4 bases, V lost 5 bases, and 8 bases had no gene match. This CDR3 contains 14 residues. Germline lookup yields CDR1 LNHDA and CDR2 SQIVND (reference sequence). For the CDR3, the DNA is TGTGCCAGTAGTGGTGGGACAGCCCGATACGAGCAGTACTTC. Protein sequence: CASSGGTARYEQYF.

This chain links TRBV6-6 with TRBJ2-7; tentatively, D is TRBD1 or TRBD2 (5 bases each). V lost 6 bases and J 5 bases, leaving 23 bases between the germline ends. There are 16 residues in the CDR3. CDR1 MNHNY and CDR2 SVGAGI come from the germline V gene (reference sequence). In DNA form, the CDR3 reads TGTGCCAGCAGCTTCGACCGGGACCCTTCTCCTGACGAGCAGTACTTC. Its protein is CASSFDRDPSPDEQYF.

This sequence joins TRBV7-9 and TRBJ1-2, with no clear D. Germline CDR1 and CDR2: SEHNR and FQNEAQ (reference sequence). The ends were cut back, 1 base at V and 4 bases at J, with 10 bases in the middle. The CDR3 spans 14 residues. CDR3 residues: CASSLDAGLYGYTF. As DNA, the CDR3 is TGTGCCAGCAGCTTAGATGCGGGCCTCTATGGCTACACCTTC.

Remarks on this clone: The same CDR3 also results from other DNA sequences found in this sample. The J gene is TRBJ2-3, the V gene TRBV5-1; D perhaps matches TRBD1 (5 bases). V was cut by 0 bases and J by 0 bases, with 8 bases left in between. Germline-derived CDR1 and CDR2 are SGHRS and YFSETQ. The CDR3 is 15 residues long. This CDR3 reads CASSLERTSTDTQYF. The CDR3 DNA is TGCGCCAGCAGCTTGGAACGGACAAGCACAGATACGCAGTATTTT.

V and J are TRBV6-1 and TRBJ2-7; 7 nucleotides align to TRBD1. With V trimmed by 3 bases and J by 4 bases, 12 bases remained unmatched. Germline V CDR1 and CDR2: MNHNS, SASEGT. This CDR3 contains 16 residues. The CDR3, as DNA: TGTGCCAGCAGTGAGATGTTGGACAGGAATCCTTACGAGCAGTACTTC. Amino acids: CASSEMLDRNPYEQYF.

This sequence joins TRBV5-4 and TRBJ1-5; tentative D call: TRBD1 (5 bases). The CDR3 is made up of 15 amino acids. Deletions cut 1 base from V and 3 bases from J, with 11 bases between. Germline CDR1 reads SGHNT; CDR2 reads YYREEE (reference sequence). This chain's CDR3 is CASSLQGGPNQPQHF. The CDR3 region has the DNA TGTGCCAGCAGCTTGCAGGGAGGGCCCAATCAGCCCCAGCATTTT.

This chain joins TRBV28 and TRBJ1-1, with 7 positions matching TRBD1. Trimming cost V 8 bases and J 4 bases; bases outside gene matches: 4. The CDR3 consists of 12 residues. The germline V gene has CDR1 MDHEN and CDR2 SYDVKM. The CDR3 coding sequence is TGTGCCAGCGGTGAGGGGGCCACTGAAGCTTTCTTT. Protein product: CASGEGATEAFF. Looking up the rest from reference TRBV28 and TRBJ1-1 gives the full variable domain: DVKVTQSSRYLVKRTGEKVFLECVQDMDHENMFWYRQDPGLGLRLIYFSYDVKMKEKGDIPEGYSVSREKKERFSLILESASTNQTSMYLCASGEGATEAFFGQGTRLTVV.

This chain connects TRBV27 to TRBJ2-1; D may be TRBD2 (6 bases). V was cut by 4 bases and J by 7 bases, with 11 bases left in between. Germline CDR1 reads MNHEY; CDR2 reads SMNVEV (reference sequence). The CDR3 has 13 amino acids. CDR3 sequence: CASSSKTSNEQFF. CDR3 bases: TGTGCCAGCAGTTCCAAGACTAGTAATGAGCAGTTCTTC.

The chain carries TRBV28 and TRBJ2-7, with 7 nucleotides matching TRBD2. CDR1 MDHEN and CDR2 SYDVKM come from the germline V gene. The CDR3 sequence is 14 residues long. V gave up 6 bases and J gave up 5 bases; unmatched junction bases: 10. The CDR3 DNA sequence: TGTGCCAGCAGGGCTCTAGCGGTGGGGGACGAGCAGTACTTC. Amino acid sequence: CASRALAVGDEQYF.

The chain employs TRBV9 and TRBJ2-3, with D tentatively TRBD1 (5 bases). V lost 4 bases and J lost 0, with 24 bases in between. Germline-derived CDR1 and CDR2 are SGDLS and YYNGEE. The CDR3 is 19 residues long. The CDR3 coding sequence is TGTGCCAGCAGCCCCGCGGTTTGGGGTCAGGGAAGAAGCACAGATACGCAGTATTTT. This encodes CASSPAVWGQGRSTDTQYF. Variable domain in full (rest from reference TRBV9 and TRBJ2-3): DSGVTQTPKHLITATGQRVTLRCSPRSGDLSVYWYQQSLDQGLQFLIQYYNGEERAKGNILERFSAQQFPDLHSELNLSSLELGDSALYFCASSPAVWGQGRSTDTQYFGPGTRLTVL.

The chain joins TRBV29-1 to TRBJ2-1; 9 nucleotides match TRBD1. Germline lookup yields CDR1 SQVTM and CDR2 ANQGSEA. V lost 1 base to trimming and J lost 6 bases; unmatched junction nucleotides: 7. This CDR3 is 15 amino acids long. CDR3 amino acids: CSVEGQQGAGNEQFF. As DNA, the CDR3 is TGCAGCGTTGAAGGCCAACAGGGGGCTGGCAATGAGCAGTTCTTC.

This rearrangement joins TRBV7-2 to TRBJ2-2, with D maybe TRBD1 (6 bases). Per germline, CDR1 SGHTA and CDR2 FQGNSA. This CDR3 has 13 residues. V was clipped by 4 bases and J by 4 bases, with 7 bases between them. For the CDR3, the DNA is TGTGCCAGCAGCTACAGGGTCACCGGGGAGCTGTTTTTT. Encoded protein: CASSYRVTGELFF.

The chain joins TRBV11-1 to TRBJ2-3; D tentatively fits TRBD1 or TRBD2 (7 bases each). This CDR3 has 15 residues. Trimming cost V 3 bases and J 4 bases, with 14 bases left between them. Germline V CDR1 and CDR2: SGHAT, FQDESV (reference sequence). CDR3 coding DNA: TGTGCCAGCAGCTTTCGATCAGGGGGGGCAGATACGCAGTATTTT. It specifies CASSFRSGGADTQYF.

The chain couples TRBV5-8 to TRBJ2-3; D unresolved. CDR1 is SGHTS and CDR2 is YDEGEE in the germline V gene. The CDR3 sequence is 14 residues long. Between the trimmed V and J ends, which lost 3 bases and 8 bases, there was a span of 16 bases. CDR3 DNA: TGTGCCAGCAGCTCTTTGGTCTGGCCTCTTACGCAGTATTTT. As protein: CASSSLVWPLTQYF.

This clone has more than one count but fewer than ten. This rearrangement joins TRBV7-2 to TRBJ2-7; TRBD2 aligns across 8 bases. From germline, CDR1 is SGHTA and CDR2 FQGNSA. This CDR3 is built from 14 residues. Unmatched junction bases numbered 5, after V lost 4 bases and J lost 3 bases. The CDR3 nucleotides read TGTGCCAGCAGCTATACTAGCGGAGTCTACGAGCAGTACTTC. It translates to CASSYTSGVYEQYF.

This clone is a singleton in its sample. This chain connects TRBV27 to TRBJ2-1; 15 nucleotides align to TRBD2. V was pared by 6 bases and J by 7 bases, with 22 bases of the junction left unmatched. This CDR3 comprises 21 residues. Germline V gene data show CDR1 as MNHEY and CDR2 as SMNVEV (reference sequence). CDR3: CASSRNSGLAGGTLRGNEQFF. The DNA for the CDR3 is TGTGCCAGCAGCCGGAACTCGGGACTAGCGGGAGGAACACTCAGGGGGAATGAGCAGTTCTTC.

In this sample, this clone turned up once. The V and J genes are TRBV7-3 and TRBJ1-1; tentative D call: TRBD1 (5 bases). The germline V and J ends were trimmed by 2 bases and 3 bases, with 16 bases remaining between them. CDR3 size: 16 residues. CDR1 is SGHTA and CDR2 is FQGTGA in the germline V gene. CDR3 protein: CASSLLPAGSYTEAFF. The CDR3 DNA reads TGTGCCAGCAGCTTACTTCCTGCAGGGAGTTACACTGAAGCTTTCTTT.

The rearrangement joins TRBV14 to TRBJ2-2, with no clear D. V was clipped by 3 bases and J by 3 bases, with 2 bases between them. Germline lookup yields CDR1 SGHDN and CDR2 FVKESK. There are 12 residues in the CDR3. The CDR3 DNA follows: TGTGCCAGCAGCCATTACACCGGGGAGCTGTTTTTT. Protein sequence: CASSHYTGELFF.

V gene TRBV6-5 combines with J gene TRBJ1-1, with a weak D call TRBD1 (6 bases). Germline V gene sequence: CDR1 MNHEY, CDR2 SVGAGI. The CDR3 length is 14 residues. The V gene lost 6 bases and the J gene lost 4 bases, with 15 bases spanning the gap. CDR3 amino acids: CASRQGREGTEAFF. CDR3 sequence (DNA): TGTGCCAGCAGACAGGGTCGGGAGGGCACTGAAGCTTTCTTT.

V is TRBV6-4 and J is TRBJ1-1; TRBD1 aligns across 7 bases. With 6 bases clipped from V and 1 base from J, the junction kept 2 bases outside the gene matches. Germline CDR1 is MRHNA and CDR2 is SNTAGT. The CDR3 is made up of 13 amino acids. The CDR3 DNA reads as TGTGCCAGCAGCCCAGGGGGGAACACTGAAGCTTTCTTT. Its translation: CASSPGGNTEAFF.

J is TRBJ2-5 and V is TRBV4-1; D is uncertain. This CDR3 spans 11 amino acids. Trimming removed 6 bases from V and 5 bases from J, with 7 bases in between. CDR1 is MGHRA and CDR2 is YSYEKL in the germline V gene. CDR3 sequence: CASSRSETQYF. The CDR3, as DNA: TGCGCCAGCAGTCGGTCGGAGACCCAGTACTTC.

This chain connects TRBV5-6 to TRBJ1-2; 8 nucleotides agree with TRBD1. The CDR3 has 17 amino acids. Germline V gene sequence: CDR1 SGHDT, CDR2 YYEEEE. Losses at the gene ends were 4 bases for V and 8 bases for J; bases not matched to a gene: 19. This chain's CDR3 is CASSPGTGGNKVKGYTF. CDR3 DNA sequence: TGTGCCAGCAGCCCCGGGACAGGAGGTAACAAAGTCAAGGGCTACACCTTC.